This entry is about one TCR beta chain. Repertoires were generated with immunoSEQ multiplex PCR, while TCRdb's copy carries only in-frame clones and drops some. The table has around 26,000 clones, roughly 88% seen once. These data come from a study of T cell responses to AZD1222 COVID-19 vaccine. Per the germline V gene, CDR1 is SGHNT and CDR2 is YYREEE (reference sequence). The ends were cut back, 4 bases at V and 0 bases at J, with 11 bases in the middle. The CDR3 is 15 residues long. V usage is TRBV5-4 and J usage is TRBJ1-3, with D unresolved. This specimen was peripheral blood, taken 28 days after the second AZD1222 dose. This receptor was identified in an adult who received the AZD1222 COVID-19 vaccine. The CDR3 protein is CASSAGSLSGNTIYF. The CDR3 DNA follows: TGTGCCAGCAGCGCCGGCAGCCTCTCTGGAAACACCATATATTTT.